Listed here are 18 T cell receptor beta chains from one sample, sequenced in a study of cytomegalovirus exposure and HLA in healthy donors. The primer mix had 60 Vbeta and 13 Jbeta primers. TCRdb's table, derived via immunoSEQ multiplex PCR, lists solely in-frame clones and lacks some. The sample has some 200,000 clones; about 10% are singletons. Sequencing input: PBMCs. The receptors were sampled from a woman aged 25 to 45 in good health and CMV-seropositive.

The rearrangement links TRBV6-6 to TRBJ2-1; D is unresolved. CDR1 and CDR2 (germline): MNHNY, SVGAGI (reference sequence). The CDR3 runs 12 residues. The ends were cut back, 2 bases at V and 7 bases at J, with 6 bases in the middle. CDR3 sequence (DNA): TGTGCCAGCAGTTACGGGCCGAATGAGCAGTTCTTC. Translation: CASSYGPNEQFF.

There are a few counts of this clone. The chain joins TRBV10-1 to TRBJ2-5, with TRBD1 as a possible D gene (6 bases). Germline loops: CDR1 WNHNN, CDR2 SYGVQD (reference sequence). This CDR3 comprises 13 residues. Trimming removed 0 bases at V and 5 bases at J, with 7 bases between. CDR3 nucleotides: TGCGCCAGCAGTGAGTCGAGGGGGGAGACCCAGTACTTC. It codes for CASSESRGETQYF.

This clone was seen a few times. CDR3 loop: CASGLVMRLAEYNEQFF. CDR3 coding DNA: TGTGCTAGTGGTTTGGTAATGCGACTAGCGGAGTACAATGAGCAGTTCTTC. The V call is TRBV12-5, the J call TRBJ2-1, with 9 nucleotides matching TRBD2. V dropped 0 bases and J dropped 4; count of bases not matched to a gene: 7. Germline loops: CDR1 LGHNT, CDR2 FRNRAP. The CDR3 consists of 17 residues.

In its sample, this clone was seen a few times. V and J are TRBV7-2 and TRBJ2-7; D not certain. CDR1 is SGHTA and CDR2 is FQGNSA in the germline V gene. The CDR3 contains 15 residues. V gave up 2 bases and J gave up 1 base, with 12 bases separating them. The CDR3 is CASSLHPAISYEQYF. The CDR3 DNA follows: TGTGCCAGCAGCTTACATCCAGCGATATCCTACGAGCAGTACTTC.

V usage is TRBV7-9 and J usage is TRBJ2-7; weak D call: TRBD1 (6 bases). The CDR3 covers 14 residues. The germline gives CDR1 SEHNR, CDR2 FQNEAQ (reference sequence). The V gene lost 6 bases and the J gene lost 2 bases, with 14 bases spanning the gap. CDR3 in DNA: TGTGCCAGCAGGAACGGGACAAGACCCTACGAGCAGTACTTC. Residues: CASRNGTRPYEQYF.

This clone has just a few counts. Different DNA sequences within this sample yield the same CDR3. The chain's CDR3 is CASNREGDTEAFF. The CDR3 DNA follows: TGTGCCAGTAACAGGGAGGGGGACACTGAAGCTTTCTTT. This rearrangement joins TRBV19 to TRBJ1-1; possibly TRBD1 for D (6 bases). The CDR3 sequence is 13 residues long. Trimming took 7 bases from V and 3 from J, leaving 12 bases between them. From germline, CDR1 is LNHDA and CDR2 SQIVND (reference sequence).

This clone was seen a handful of times. The rearrangement links TRBV5-4 to TRBJ2-1, with 7 positions matching TRBD2. The CDR3 has 18 amino acids. Germline loops: CDR1 SGHNT, CDR2 YYREEE (reference sequence). V lost 5 bases to trimming and J lost 6 bases; unmatched junction nucleotides: 20. The CDR3 nucleotides read TGTGCCAGCAGGCTTACTCTTGACCCGGCGGGAGCGGGCAATGAGCAGTTCTTC. This translates into CASRLTLDPAGAGNEQFF.

This rearrangement joins TRBV9 to TRBJ2-2; 9 bases match TRBD1. V lost 4 bases and J lost 3; bases outside the gene matches: 4. The CDR3 runs to 15 residues. Germline CDR1 and CDR2: SGDLS and YYNGEE. The CDR3: CASSYRGRDTGELFF. The CDR3 region has the DNA TGTGCCAGCAGCTACAGGGGGCGGGACACCGGGGAGCTGTTTTTT. The full variable domain, completed using reference TRBV9 and TRBJ2-2, is DSGVTQTPKHLITATGQRVTLRCSPRSGDLSVYWYQQSLDQGLQFLIQYYNGEERAKGNILERFSAQQFPDLHSELNLSSLELGDSALYFCASSYRGRDTGELFFGEGSRLTVL.

This clone was seen more than once but under ten times. The V call is TRBV18, the J call TRBJ2-1; TRBD2 matches 7 bases. This CDR3 has 13 amino acids. From germline, CDR1 is KGHSH and CDR2 LQKENI. Trimming removed 4 bases from V and 10 bases from J; junction bases left unmatched: 7. The CDR3 region is CASSLGLVGEQFF. CDR3 nucleotides: TGTGCCAGCTCACTCGGACTAGTCGGCGAGCAGTTCTTC.

A few counts support this clone. The chain carries TRBV5-5 and TRBJ2-7, with 7 bases fitting TRBD2. This CDR3 is built from 14 residues. The trim removed 2 bases at V and 4 bases at J, leaving 6 bases unmatched. Per the germline V gene, CDR1 is SGHKS and CDR2 is YYEKEE (reference sequence). The CDR3 is CASSFGLGGYEQYF. CDR3 in DNA: TGTGCCAGCAGCTTTGGACTAGGAGGTTACGAGCAGTACTTC.

V and J are TRBV7-9 and TRBJ1-2; 11 positions agree with TRBD1. Per germline, CDR1 SEHNR and CDR2 FQNEAQ (reference sequence). With V trimmed by 8 bases and J by 8 bases, 7 bases remained unmatched. This CDR3 has 13 amino acids. The CDR3 sequence: CASLGQGANGYTF. CDR3 nucleotide sequence: TGTGCCAGCCTAGGACAGGGGGCGAACGGCTACACCTTC.

The chain carries TRBV4-1 and TRBJ2-7, with D tentatively TRBD1 (5 bases). The CDR3 has 15 amino acids. CDR1 and CDR2 (germline): MGHRA, YSYEKL. Trimming removed 4 bases at V and 0 bases at J, with 13 bases between. CDR3 sequence reads: CASSPSPGNSYEQYF. Here the CDR3 DNA reads TGCGCCAGCAGCCCAAGTCCAGGGAACTCCTACGAGCAGTACTTC.

The chain links TRBV9 to TRBJ2-7; 11 positions match TRBD2. The V gene end was trimmed by 2 bases and the J gene end by 0 bases; junction bases not matched to a gene: 4. The germline CDR1 and CDR2 sequences are SGDLS and YYNGEE. The CDR3 covers 16 residues. CDR3 sequence: CASSVGLAVSSYEQYF. In nucleotides, the CDR3 is TGTGCCAGCAGCGTGGGACTAGCGGTGAGCTCCTACGAGCAGTACTTC. Variable domain in full (rest from reference TRBV9 and TRBJ2-7): DSGVTQTPKHLITATGQRVTLRCSPRSGDLSVYWYQQSLDQGLQFLIQYYNGEERAKGNILERFSAQQFPDLHSELNLSSLELGDSALYFCASSVGLAVSSYEQYFGPGTRLTVT.

This chain uses TRBV19 with TRBJ2-2; no clear D gene. V gave up 3 bases and J gave up 3 bases, with 5 bases separating them. The CDR3 loop spans 13 amino acids. CDR1 LNHDA and CDR2 SQIVND come from the germline V gene (reference sequence). The CDR3 sequence: CASSIGDTGELFF. The CDR3 DNA follows: TGTGCCAGTAGTATCGGAGACACCGGGGAGCTGTTTTTT.

The CDR3 nucleotides are TGTGCCAGCAGTGAAGGGACAGGGGGACCATCCAATCAGCCCCAGCATTTT. This gives the protein CASSEGTGGPSNQPQHF. This rearrangement joins TRBV2 to TRBJ1-5; 10 positions agree with TRBD1. Germline lookup yields CDR1 SNHLY and CDR2 FYNNEI. The CDR3 is 17 amino acids. Trimming took 1 base from V and 3 from J; bases not matched to a gene: 6.

This clone has more than one count but fewer than ten. The chain has TRBV7-9 and TRBJ2-3; 7 bases fit TRBD1. Looked up from germline, CDR1 is SEHNR and CDR2 is FQNEAQ (reference sequence). V lost 0 bases and J lost 10; bases outside the gene matches: 7. The CDR3 is 14 amino acids. The DNA of the CDR3 is TGTGCCAGCAGCTTAGCGCCTCAGGGGGATGCGCAGTATTTT. It codes for CASSLAPQGDAQYF.

The chain combines TRBV28 with TRBJ2-2; 9 bases agree with TRBD2. This CDR3 region has 16 residues. Trimming at V came to 4 bases and at J to 7 bases, leaving 10 bases not matched to a gene. CDR1 is MDHEN and CDR2 is SYDVKM in the germline V gene. DNA of the CDR3: TGTGCCAGCAGTTCTCCGGGACTAGCTTTGAGCGGGGAGCTGTTTTTT. Protein product: CASSSPGLALSGELFF.

V and J are TRBV30 and TRBJ1-1, with TRBD1 as a possible D gene (5 bases). Germline V gene data show CDR1 as GTSNPN and CDR2 as SVGIG (reference sequence). The CDR3 consists of 12 residues. The V end was cut by 4 bases, the J end by 3 bases, with 9 bases between. CDR3 protein: CAWTGRYTEAFF. CDR3 nucleotide sequence: TGTGCCTGGACAGGGAGGTACACTGAAGCTTTCTTT.